Listed here are 26 T cell receptor beta chains from one sample, sequenced in a study of identical twins (TCRdb year 2016). The library was built by means of 5' RACE. The reads were generated on an Illumina HiSeq 2000. TCRdb reran the public reads through fastp at Q25 and MiXCR, keeping productive beta chains. Each CDR3 protein appears once, grouped with its most common genes and DNA. The sample data list hundreds of thousands of distinct CDR3 sequences, and 9% to 15% of these were observed just once. The top ten constitute 1.5% to 2% of the sample. These records were also assigned to another study, of yellow fever vaccine responses in identical twins.

Material: PBMCs. Receptors were obtained from a woman aged 18-29 years in good health.

The chain carries TRBV10-3 and TRBJ2-7; TRBD1 matches at 11 bases. This CDR3 has 14 amino acids. CDR1 is ENHRY and CDR2 is SYGVKD in the germline V gene. V lost 5 bases, J lost 2 bases, and 2 bases stayed unmatched. In DNA, the CDR3 is TGTGCCATCAGTCCGGGACAGGGGGCCTACGAGCAGTACGTC. Translating gives CAISPGQGAYEQYV.

This clonotype was detected only a few times. This chain uses TRBV7-8 with TRBJ2-1; TRBD2 agrees at 11 bases. This CDR3 is built from 17 residues. V trimming: 1 base; J trimming: 1 base; junction bases outside the gene matches: 3. Germline-derived CDR1 and CDR2 are SGHVS and FQNEAQ. The CDR3 DNA reads as TGTGCCAGCAGCTTAGAGAGACTAGCGGGGTCCTACAATGAGCAGTTCTTC. Translation: CASSLERLAGSYNEQFF.

This clonotype was found a few times. The rearrangement links TRBV28 to TRBJ2-7, with D possibly matching TRBD1 (7 bases). There are 14 residues in the CDR3. Germline CDR1 MDHEN, CDR2 SYDVKM. V lost 6 bases and J 1 base, leaving 13 bases between the germline ends. CDR3 protein: CASRGGGISYEQYF. CDR3 coding DNA: TGTGCCAGCAGAGGAGGGGGCATATCCTACGAGCAGTACTTC.

This clonotype was observed a few times. This chain joins TRBV7-2 and TRBJ1-1; D might be TRBD1 (6 bases). The V gene's germline CDR1 is SGHTA and CDR2 FQGNSA. The V and J ends lost 1 base and 10 bases respectively, with 16 bases between them. The CDR3 runs to 14 residues. The CDR3 DNA reads TGTGCCAGCAGCTTAGAATTGGGGGGCGGTCGAGCTTTCTTT. It codes for CASSLELGGGRAFF.

Only a few counts were recorded for this clonotype. This rearrangement joins TRBV3-1 to TRBJ2-1; 7 bases align to TRBD2. The CDR3 is 15 amino acids. The V and J ends lost 1 base and 6 bases, in that order; junction bases with no gene match: 6. The germline gives CDR1 LGHDT, CDR2 YNNKEL (reference sequence). The CDR3 region is CASSQVSGERNEQFF. Written as DNA, the CDR3 is TGTGCCAGCAGCCAAGTAAGCGGGGAGCGCAATGAGCAGTTCTTC.

The chain is built from TRBV29-1 and TRBJ1-5; 7 nucleotides agree with TRBD1. V gave up 4 bases and J gave up 3 bases; unmatched junction bases: 6. The CDR3 has 14 residues. Germline CDR1 is SQVTM and CDR2 is ANQGSEA. The CDR3 loop is CSVAGDSINQPQHF. The CDR3 DNA sequence: TGCAGCGTTGCTGGGGACAGCATCAATCAGCCCCAGCATTTT.

The rearrangement links TRBV6-2 or TRBV6-3 to TRBJ2-2, with 10 bases that match TRBD1. This CDR3 spans 15 amino acids. Germline values: CDR1 MNHEY, CDR2 SVGEGT. V shed 2 bases, J shed 6 bases, and the junction held 3 bases outside the gene matches. This CDR3 is CASSYGTGVPGELFF. DNA for the CDR3: TGTGCCAGCAGTTACGGGACAGGGGTTCCCGGGGAGCTGTTTTTT.

This clonotype was seen a handful of times. The chain recombines TRBV24-1 with TRBJ2-3; possible D gene TRBD1, 7 bases. Trimming pared 3 bases from V and 3 bases from J, leaving 15 bases between. There are 16 residues in the CDR3. The V gene's germline CDR1 is KGHDR and CDR2 SFDVKD. CDR3 coding DNA: TGTGCCACCAGTGATCCGCAGGGGGGACCGACAGATACGCAGTATTTT. Encoded protein: CATSDPQGGPTDTQYF.

The chain is built from TRBV7-9 and TRBJ2-7; D unclear. CDR1 and CDR2 (germline): SEHNR, FQNEAQ (reference sequence). V lost 2 bases and J lost 8, with 19 bases in between. The CDR3 runs 15 residues. The CDR3 is CASSLIHKALRQQYV. CDR3 sequence (DNA): TGTGCCAGCAGCTTAATCCACAAGGCCCTGAGGCAGCAGTACGTC.

The J gene is TRBJ1-1, the V gene TRBV12-3 or TRBV12-4; D is ambiguous. V lost 5 bases and J lost 0, with 7 bases in between. The CDR3 loop spans 13 amino acids. In nucleotides, the CDR3 is TGTGCCAGCAGTGCCCAGATGAACACTGAAGCTTTCTTT. Protein product: CASSAQMNTEAFF.

This chain connects TRBV15 to TRBJ2-3; D perhaps matches TRBD1 (6 bases). The V gene's germline CDR1 is LNHNV and CDR2 YYDKDF (reference sequence). This CDR3 spans 12 amino acids. V was shortened by 3 bases and J by 9 bases, with 10 bases between the two germline ends. For the CDR3, the DNA is TGTGCCACCAGCAGCCAGGGGAGCACGCAGTATTTT. The encoded protein is CATSSQGSTQYF.

V usage is TRBV9 and J usage is TRBJ2-3; 8 nucleotides agree with TRBD2. Germline V lookup: CDR1 SGDLS, CDR2 YYNGEE. V trimming: 4 bases; J trimming: 6 bases; junction bases outside the gene matches: 10. The CDR3 spans 15 residues. DNA for the CDR3: TGTGCCAGCAGCCAGAGCGGGGGTAGAGCGGATACGCAGTATTTT. Residues: CASSQSGGRADTQYF.

This clonotype appeared a few times. The chain carries TRBV12-3 or TRBV12-4 and TRBJ1-1; maybe TRBD1 (5 bases). The CDR3 runs to 12 residues. V dropped 7 bases and J dropped 3 bases, with 9 bases sitting between them. The CDR3 spells CASNRGYTEAFF. The CDR3 coding sequence is TGTGCCAGCAATCGGGGGTACACTGAAGCTTTCTTT.

This clonotype was seen only a few times. The V and J genes are TRBV5-4 and TRBJ1-2; possibly TRBD1 for D (5 bases). This CDR3 contains 14 residues. V lost 3 bases to trimming and J lost 4 bases, with 13 bases between them. The germline V gene encodes CDR1 SGHNT and CDR2 YYREEE (reference sequence). Here the CDR3 reads CASSSSRGIYGYTF. CDR3 DNA: TGTGCCAGCAGCTCCTCACGGGGGATCTATGGCTACACCTTC.

This clonotype was detected many times. This chain links TRBV12-3 or TRBV12-4 with TRBJ2-1; TRBD1 agrees at 9 bases. The CDR3 sequence is 15 residues long. Losses at the gene ends were 7 bases for V and 2 bases for J; bases not matched to a gene: 6. In nucleotides, the CDR3 is TGTGCCAGCACCGCCACAGGGGGCGCCTACAATGAGCAGTTCTTC. It specifies CASTATGGAYNEQFF.

This clonotype has more than one count but fewer than ten. The V call is TRBV12-3 or TRBV12-4, the J call TRBJ2-3; TRBD2 matches 11 bases. The CDR3 consists of 16 residues. V shed 5 bases and J 6 bases; nucleotides not matched to a gene: 10. The CDR3 DNA is TGTGCCAGCAGTGCGGGACTAGCGGATGCGGCGGATACGCAGTATTTT. This translates into CASSAGLADAADTQYF.

Many counts were recorded for this clonotype. The chain has TRBV20-1 and TRBJ1-1, with a tentative D call TRBD1 (5 bases). This CDR3 has 9 amino acids. V was cut by 8 bases and J by 11 bases, with 12 bases left in between. Germline lookup yields CDR1 DFQATT and CDR2 SNEGSKA (reference sequence). The DNA for the CDR3 is TGCAGTACCGACAGAGAGGCTTTCTTT. Translated: CSTDREAFF.

The chain is built from TRBV10-3 and TRBJ2-7; either TRBD1 or TRBD2 may fit D (5 bases each). This CDR3 has 15 residues. Germline lookup yields CDR1 ENHRY and CDR2 SYGVKD. V lost 0 bases, J lost 2 bases, and 11 bases lay in between. CDR3: CAISESIGGPYEQYV. The DNA for the CDR3 is TGTGCCATCAGTGAGTCGATTGGGGGTCCCTACGAGCAGTACGTC.

The J gene is TRBJ2-3, the V gene TRBV27; D is undetermined. Trimming removed 5 bases at V and 9 bases at J, with 12 bases between. Germline loops: CDR1 MNHEY, CDR2 SMNVEV (reference sequence). The CDR3 runs to 12 residues. In DNA, the CDR3 is TGTGCCAGCAGTCCCGCCGGGCGGACGCAGTATTTT. Translated: CASSPAGRTQYF.

V is TRBV12-3 or TRBV12-4 and J is TRBJ2-7, with D unresolved. CDR3 length: 11 amino acids. Trimming left V 3 bases short and J 6 bases short, with 6 bases between. CDR3 nucleotides: TGTGCCAGCAGTTTTATCCGCGAGCAGTACTTC. Encoded protein: CASSFIREQYF.

This clonotype has more than one count but fewer than ten. The chain employs TRBV6-5 and TRBJ1-4, with 8 bases lining up with TRBD1. Germline V gene sequence: CDR1 MNHEY, CDR2 SVGAGI. The CDR3 consists of 15 residues. V was pared by 2 bases and J by 5 bases, with 4 bases of the junction left unmatched. The CDR3 sequence: CASSYRTGRNEKLFF. The CDR3 DNA follows: TGTGCCAGCAGTTACCGGACAGGGAGAAATGAAAAACTGTTTTTT.

V gene TRBV18 combines with J gene TRBJ2-2, with D tentatively TRBD1 (6 bases). Trimming cost V 2 bases and J 1 base, with 23 bases left between them. The germline CDR1 and CDR2 sequences are KGHSH and LQKENI. The CDR3 is 20 amino acids. The CDR3 reads CASSPLTPLKDRRNTGELFF. The CDR3 DNA reads TGTGCCAGCTCACCATTGACCCCCCTAAAGGACAGACGGAACACCGGGGAGCTGTTTTTT.

Only a few counts were recorded for this clonotype. The chain links TRBV19 to TRBJ2-7; D is perhaps TRBD1 (5 bases). This CDR3 contains 13 residues. Germline values: CDR1 LNHDA, CDR2 SQIVND (reference sequence). V gave up 6 bases and J gave up 3 bases, with 12 bases separating them. CDR3 bases: TGTGCCAGTAGGAGGCAGGGTTACTACGAGCAGTACGTC. Encoded protein: CASRRQGYYEQYV.

The chain links TRBV7-9 to TRBJ1-1; no reliable D call. V lost 5 bases, J lost 0 bases, and 10 bases lay in between. The CDR3 length is 14 residues. Germline V CDR1 and CDR2: SEHNR, FQNEAQ (reference sequence). CDR3 bases: TGTGCCAGCAGCCAAATTCAGATGAACACTGAAGCTTTCTTT. Its protein product is CASSQIQMNTEAFF. The variable domain in full, with the rest retrieved from reference TRBV7-9 and TRBJ1-1, is DTGVSQNPRHKITKRGQNVTFRCDPISEHNRLYWYRQTLGQGPEFLTYFQNEAQLEKSRLLSDRFSAERPKGSFSTLEIQRTEQGDSAMYLCASSQIQMNTEAFFGQGTRLTVV.

This clonotype has a count of ten or more. The rearrangement joins TRBV28 to TRBJ1-1; D uncertain. Germline V gives CDR1 MDHEN, CDR2 SYDVKM. This CDR3 region has 12 residues. V dropped 5 bases and J dropped 2 bases, with 6 bases sitting between them. The CDR3 nucleotides are TGTGCCAGCAGTGTCCAAAACACTGAAGCTTTCTTT. Encoded protein: CASSVQNTEAFF.

The chain links TRBV5-1 to TRBJ1-2; TRBD1 is a possible D gene (6 bases). V lost 4 bases, J lost 4 bases, and 11 bases lay in between. Germline V gene sequence: CDR1 SGHRS, CDR2 YFSETQ. The length of the CDR3 is 13 residues. For the CDR3, the DNA is TGCGCCAGCAGCCTGGGACATCTCTATGGCTACACCTTC. Its translation: CASSLGHLYGYTF.